Presented here are 2 T cell receptor beta chains from one specimen sequenced in a study of blood T cell repertoires in COVID-19 (dated by TCRdb to 2020 to 2022). Library construction relied on the immunoSEQ multiplex PCR assay. TCRdb stores this immuneACCESS table with in-frame sequences only. Part of the clones is absent; in the studies checked, under half of the shortfall reflects unresolved V genes, and no reason is known for the rest. Across this sample there are under 200,000 clones, with 75% to 95% seen only once. The ten largest clones take up 0.5% to 0.6% of the sample. Input material: peripheral blood. These receptors were taken from a man aged 50 or older with acute or convalescent COVID-19.

The chain joins TRBV30 to TRBJ2-1; 11 bases are shared with TRBD2. Germline V lookup: CDR1 GTSNPN, CDR2 SVGIG (reference sequence). CDR3 length: 15 residues. Trimming cost V 3 bases and J 8 bases; bases outside gene matches: 9. The CDR3 nucleotides are TGTGCCTGGAGCCTTAGCGGGGGGGCGGTCTATGAGCAGTTCTTC. Translation: CAWSLSGGAVYEQFF.

The V gene is TRBV7-9, the J gene TRBJ2-5; 7 bases line up with TRBD1. This CDR3 region has 14 residues. J was trimmed by 4 bases and V by 5 bases; bases with no gene match: 7. Per the germline V gene, CDR1 is SEHNR and CDR2 is FQNEAQ (reference sequence). In DNA, the CDR3 is TGTGCCAGCAGCCTACAGGGGAGTGGAGAGACCCAGTACTTC. It specifies CASSLQGSGETQYF.